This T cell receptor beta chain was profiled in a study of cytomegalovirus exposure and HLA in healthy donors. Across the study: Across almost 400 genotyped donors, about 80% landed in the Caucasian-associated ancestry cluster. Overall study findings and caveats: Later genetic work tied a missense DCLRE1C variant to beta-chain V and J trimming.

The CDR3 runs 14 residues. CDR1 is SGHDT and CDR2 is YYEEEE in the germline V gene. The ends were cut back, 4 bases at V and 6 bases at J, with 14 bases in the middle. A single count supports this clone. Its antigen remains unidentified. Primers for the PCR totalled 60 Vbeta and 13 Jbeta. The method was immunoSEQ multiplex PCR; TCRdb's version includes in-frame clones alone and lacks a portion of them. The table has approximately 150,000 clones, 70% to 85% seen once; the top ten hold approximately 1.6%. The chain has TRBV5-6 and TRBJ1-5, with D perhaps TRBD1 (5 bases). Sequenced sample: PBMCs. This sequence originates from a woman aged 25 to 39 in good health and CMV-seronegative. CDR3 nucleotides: TGTGCCAGCAGCGCAAGGGGTTCGATTCAGCCCCAGCATTTT. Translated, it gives CASSARGSIQPQHF. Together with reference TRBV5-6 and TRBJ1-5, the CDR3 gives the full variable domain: DAGVTQSPTHLIKTRGQQVTLRCSPKSGHDTVSWYQQALGQGPQFIFQYYEEEERQRGNFPDRFSGHQFPNYSSELNVNALLLGDSALYLCASSARGSIQPQHFGDGTRLSIL.